A selection of T cell receptor beta chains follows, all from one sample in a study of T cells in tuberculosis. Libraries were prepared by immunoSEQ multiplex PCR; TCRdb keeps only in-frame clonotypes and omits some of them. Of tens of thousands of clones in the sample, roughly 92% were seen once. Sequenced sample: PBMCs. The receptors originated from a donor between 10 and 35 years old with latent tuberculosis or without tuberculosis infection. Some clones in this sample may be carry-over from other donors' samples. Each CDR3 is given with its conserved first and last residue. A D gene is named only where the DNA matches it firmly. Clone size is shown for a subset of rows, as once, few, many or a class of expanded clone.

TRBV5-1,TRBJ2-3,-,TRBD1,CASSWRRDRGGDTQYF,TGCGCCAGCAGCTGGCGCCGGGACAGGGGTGGAGATACGCAGTATTTT
TRBV27,TRBJ1-3,once,TRBD1,CASSRGPGTEDNTIYF,TGTGCCAGCAGCCGAGGACCCGGGACAGAAGACAACACCATATATTTT
TRBV6-1,TRBJ2-7,-,-,CASSEVRVGEQYF,TGTGCCAGCAGTGAGGTGCGGGTAGGCGAGCAGTACTTC
TRBV10-2,TRBJ1-2,-,-,CASSESNYYGYTF,TGCGCCAGCAGTGAGTCGAACTACTATGGCTACACCTTC
TRBV4-3,TRBJ2-7,-,TRBD2,CASSPSGLAGFYEQYF,TGCGCCAGCAGCCCTAGTGGGCTAGCGGGATTCTACGAGCAGTACTTC
TRBV7-3,TRBJ2-1,-,TRBD1,CASSPGGARQFF,TGTGCCAGCAGCCCAGGGGGCGCACGGCAGTTCTTC
TRBV7-2,TRBJ2-1,-,TRBD2,CASSLTSTSGGAINEQFF,TGTGCCAGCAGCTTAACCTCTACTAGCGGGGGGGCGATCAATGAGCAGTTCTTC
TRBV11-2,TRBJ2-7,-,-,CASSKVRGAREQYF,TGTGCCAGCAGCAAAGTTCGGGGGGCAAGGGAGCAGTACTTC
TRBV2,TRBJ1-4,-,TRBD1,CASSETGKGEKLFF,TGTGCCAGCAGTGAGACAGGGAAGGGGGAAAAACTGTTTTTT
TRBV2,TRBJ1-1,-,-,CASRDSTVNTEAFF,TGTGCCAGCAGGGACTCAACGGTGAACACTGAAGCTTTCTTT
TRBV9,TRBJ2-1,-,TRBD2,CASSVTSGVYNEQFF,TGTGCCAGCAGCGTGACTAGCGGGGTCTACAATGAGCAGTTCTTC
TRBV6-5,TRBJ2-2,-,TRBD2,CASYTSGRNTGELFF,TGTGCCAGCTATACTAGCGGGAGGAACACCGGGGAGCTGTTTTTT
TRBV19,TRBJ1-1,-,-,CASSRPLRDSTEAFF,TGTGCCAGTAGTCGACCACTCAGGGATTCCACTGAAGCTTTCTTT
TRBV5-1,TRBJ1-5,-,-,CASSLAGFNSNQPQHF,TGCGCCAGCAGCTTGGCGGGGTTCAATAGCAATCAGCCCCAGCATTTT
TRBV5-5,TRBJ2-1,-,-,CASSLGVWREFF,TGTGCCAGCAGCTTGGGGGTTTGGCGGGAGTTCTTC
TRBV2,TRBJ2-1,-,-,CASSYSPTDYNEQFF,TGTGCCAGCAGTTACTCGCCGACAGATTACAATGAGCAGTTCTTC
TRBV6-1,TRBJ2-3,-,-,CASSAYRSSTDTQYF,TGTGCCAGCAGTGCTTACAGGTCTAGCACAGATACGCAGTATTTT
TRBV9,TRBJ2-5,-,-,CASSPTVGVKVRAETQYF,TGTGCCAGCAGCCCGACGGTAGGGGTAAAGGTTCGGGCGGAGACCCAGTACTTC
TRBV10-3,TRBJ2-6,-,TRBD1,CAISLTGFSNSGANVLTF,TGTGCCATCAGCTTGACAGGGTTCTCTAACTCTGGGGCCAACGTCCTGACTTTC
TRBV2,TRBJ1-5,-,-,CASSRMKTVSQPQHF,TGTGCCAGCAGCCGAATGAAGACAGTCTCTCAGCCCCAGCATTTT